This T cell receptor beta chain stems from a study of T cell repertoires in cytomegalovirus infection (dated by TCRdb to about 2019). Study-level background: Because public TCR beta signatures pointed to carriage of CMV infection together with the matching HLA type, the HLA type of each donor mattered for the analysis.

As encoded in the germline V gene (reference sequence), CDR1 is LNHNV while CDR2 is YYDKDF. The V end loses 1 base and the J end loses 5 bases, and a stretch of 14 bases separates them. From its cysteine to its phenylalanine, the CDR3 spans 15 amino acids. The sequence is cut down to CDR3 DNA, 45 bases in frame from base 1. On this clonotype: This clone's antigen is unknown. No base quality information exists; no much larger clone differs at one position.

Broader findings and caveats from the paper: In both this cohort and an independent cohort of several hundred donors, the cumulative frequency of public TCR beta family members distinguished carriers of CMV infection plus the relevant HLA type. In the ex vivo response, HLA-C-restricted CMV-specific TCR beta clonotypes were dominant, and in two of eight donors the single most frequent clonotype came from this HLA-C-restricted group.

These reads were obtained on an Illumina HiSeq 1500. TCRdb itself trimmed the public reads at Q25 with fastp, ran MiXCR and retained productive beta chains. Merged by CDR3 protein, the rows form single entries marked with the most common genes and DNA. Within this sample are around 630,000 distinct CDR3 sequences, with 20% to 25% of them counted one time only. Approximately 8% of the sample is held by the ten biggest clonotypes. The sequence came from a human donor in good health (CMV status not recorded). Some clones in this sample may be carry-over from other donors' samples. The sample was CD8+ T cells from PBMCs. The chain is made from TRBV15 and TRBJ1-1, and possibly TRBD1, on 6 matching bases. The nucleotides are TGTGCCACCAGCAGAGCCGAGGGGGGATGGACTGAAGCTTTCTTT. It encodes CATSRAEGGWTEAFF.